The 11 T cell receptor beta chains given below trace back to one sample, sequenced in a study of cytomegalovirus exposure and HLA in healthy donors. 13 Jbeta primers and 60 Vbeta primers were used for the PCR. Libraries were prepared by immunoSEQ multiplex PCR; TCRdb keeps only in-frame clonotypes and omits some of them. This table has 60,000 to 100,000 clones, more than 60% appearing once. Sample: PBMCs. The receptors were gathered from a man between 35 and 55 years old in good health and CMV-seronegative.

The V call is TRBV28, the J call TRBJ2-1, with 14 bases identical to TRBD2. CDR3 length: 16 amino acids. Germline trimming cut 7 bases from V and 8 bases from J; bases unmatched to any gene: 10. Germline V gene data show CDR1 as MDHEN and CDR2 as SYDVKM. The CDR3 reads CASMLTSGRAWDEQFF. The CDR3 DNA reads TGTGCCAGCATGTTGACTAGCGGGAGGGCCTGGGATGAGCAGTTCTTC.

This chain links TRBV7-6 with TRBJ2-1; no clear D gene. The germline V gene has CDR1 SGHVS and CDR2 FNYEAQ. The V end was cut by 5 bases, the J end by 3 bases, with 5 bases between. The length of the CDR3 is 12 residues. CDR3 loop: CASSPDYNEQFF. DNA of the CDR3: TGTGCCAGCAGCCCAGACTACAATGAGCAGTTCTTC.

A remark on this clone: This sample includes further DNA sequences coding for the same CDR3. This chain links TRBV18 with TRBJ2-5, with D maybe TRBD2 (5 bases). V lost 1 base, J lost 5 bases, and 8 bases lay in between. The V gene's germline CDR1 is KGHSH and CDR2 LQKENI. The CDR3 totals 13 residues. CDR3 sequence (DNA): TGTGCCAGCTCACCACAGGGCGGGGAGACCCAGTACTTC. The encoded protein is CASSPQGGETQYF.

This clone was counted only a few times. The chain is built from TRBV19 and TRBJ2-7; 7 bases match TRBD2. V was clipped by 5 bases and J by 3 bases; unmatched bases: 10. The germline gives CDR1 LNHDA, CDR2 SQIVND (reference sequence). The CDR3 sequence is 15 residues long. The CDR3 loop reads CASSPAGRGIYEQYF. DNA of the CDR3: TGTGCCAGTAGTCCGGCGGGGAGGGGCATCTACGAGCAGTACTTC.

This chain links TRBV7-9 with TRBJ2-5; D might be TRBD1 (6 bases). The germline CDR1 and CDR2 sequences are SEHNR and FQNEAQ (reference sequence). CDR3 size: 13 residues. Trimming removed 3 bases at V and 2 bases at J, with 7 bases between. CDR3 protein: CASSLRGQETQYF. The CDR3 DNA follows: TGTGCCAGCAGCTTGAGGGGGCAAGAGACCCAGTACTTC.

The V and J genes are TRBV7-9 and TRBJ1-1; D is possibly TRBD1 (6 bases). Trimming took off 6 bases at V and 4 bases at J, with 24 bases between the two ends. The CDR3 is 17 residues long. Germline V gives CDR1 SEHNR, CDR2 FQNEAQ (reference sequence). In DNA, the CDR3 is TGTGCCAGCAGTCTTTTCGGGACAAACCAGGTGGGCACTGAAGCTTTCTTT. Amino acids: CASSLFGTNQVGTEAFF.

This rearrangement joins TRBV7-2 to TRBJ2-7; 8 nucleotides line up with TRBD2. CDR3 size: 14 residues. J was trimmed by 6 bases and V by 5 bases; bases with no gene match: 9. The germline CDR1 and CDR2 sequences are SGHTA and FQGNSA. CDR3 nucleotide sequence: TGTGCCAGCAGCCCAAAGGCGGGGGGCAGCGAGCAGTACTTC. Encoded protein: CASSPKAGGSEQYF.

This chain uses TRBV27 with TRBJ2-4; no definite D call. Between the trimmed V and J ends, which lost 6 bases and 1 base, there was a span of 19 bases. The germline V gene has CDR1 MNHEY and CDR2 SMNVEV (reference sequence). The CDR3 length is 17 residues. The CDR3 DNA is TGTGCCAGCAGGCCCAAAATGAGAGGAAACGCCAAAAACATTCAGTACTTC. Translating it yields CASRPKMRGNAKNIQYF.

V is TRBV7-9 and J is TRBJ2-3; 10 nucleotides line up with TRBD2. In germline, CDR1 is SEHNR, CDR2 FQNEAQ (reference sequence). The CDR3 contains 16 residues. V gave up 5 bases and J gave up 3 bases; unmatched junction bases: 8. The CDR3 DNA sequence: TGTGCCAGCAGCCTAAATCTAGCGGGAGTTACAGATACGCAGTATTTT. This gives the protein CASSLNLAGVTDTQYF. Together with reference TRBV7-9 and TRBJ2-3, the CDR3 gives the full variable domain: DTGVSQNPRHKITKRGQNVTFRCDPISEHNRLYWYRQTLGQGPEFLTYFQNEAQLEKSRLLSDRFSAERPKGSFSTLEIQRTEQGDSAMYLCASSLNLAGVTDTQYFGPGTRLTVL.

This clone came up a few times. V is TRBV28 and J is TRBJ2-3; D not resolved. Germline CDR1 and CDR2: MDHEN and SYDVKM. The CDR3 contains 12 residues. The V end was cut by 5 bases, the J end by 8 bases, with 11 bases between. The CDR3, as DNA: TGTGCCAGCAGTCCCCCCGAGGCTACGCAGTATTTT. Residues: CASSPPEATQYF.

This clone has only one observation. CDR3 nucleotides: TGTGCCAGCAGCAGACAGGCTAGCTCCTATAATTCACCCCTCCACTTT. Translated, it gives CASSRQASSYNSPLHF. The chain joins TRBV5-4 to TRBJ1-6; D might be TRBD1 (6 bases). V lost 4 bases to trimming and J lost 0 bases, with 11 bases between them. The CDR3 totals 16 residues. CDR1 and CDR2 from the germline V gene are SGHNT and YYREEE (reference sequence).